This passage covers 24 T cell receptor beta chains from one sample sequenced in a study of T cells in Graves' hyperthyroidism and ophthalmopathy. TCR beta CDR3 regions were amplified from RNA. When the TCR CDR3 underwent first-round RT-PCR, the HTBI primer set was used. TCRdb fed the multiplex PCR reads into MiXCR, producing one record per CDR3 protein. The sample has around 180,000 distinct CDR3 sequences, over 15% seen once. Sequenced: blood. The origin of the receptors is a woman between 45 and 60 years old with Graves' hyperthyroidism.

For this clonotype: One base away lies a much larger clone, so this may be a sequencing read error. The genes are TRBV27 and TRBJ2-1, with 12 bases fitting TRBD2. The CDR3 is 17 residues long. Germline values: CDR1 MNHEY, CDR2 SMNVEV (reference sequence). V was pared by 3 bases and J by 4 bases, with 7 bases of the junction left unmatched. CDR3 in amino acids: CASSFQTSGGPYNEQFF. DNA for the CDR3: TGTGCCAGCAGTTTCCAGACTAGCGGGGGCCCGTACAATGAGCAGTTCTTC.

There are many counts of this clonotype. The chain recombines TRBV5-1 with TRBJ2-3, with 9 bases matching TRBD2. Trimming removed 5 bases from V and 6 bases from J; junction bases left unmatched: 10. Germline loops: CDR1 SGHRS, CDR2 YFSETQ. The CDR3 consists of 15 residues. CDR3 residues: CASRPVAGALDTQYF. In DNA form, the CDR3 reads TGCGCCAGCAGGCCCGTAGCGGGGGCCCTGGATACGCAGTATTTT.

The table lists this clonotype with many counts. V usage is TRBV6-1 and J usage is TRBJ2-7; D may match TRBD1 or TRBD2 (5 bases each). Trimming took 8 bases from V and 4 from J, leaving 12 bases between them. Germline CDR1 is MNHNS and CDR2 is SASEGT. The CDR3 has 12 residues. CDR3 loop: CASGGRIYEQYF. The CDR3 DNA follows: TGTGCCAGCGGGGGACGTATTTACGAGCAGTACTTC.

This clonotype was seen many times. The chain combines TRBV19 with TRBJ2-7; no clear D gene. The CDR3 consists of 13 residues. Looked up from germline, CDR1 is LNHDA and CDR2 is SQIVND (reference sequence). Trimming took 7 bases from V and 2 from J, leaving 12 bases between them. CDR3 nucleotides: TGTGCCAGTAATCATATAGGAGCCTACGAGCAGTACTTC. This gives the protein CASNHIGAYEQYF.

This clonotype was seen a few times. The chain links TRBV6-6 to TRBJ2-7; unclear D gene. The V end lost 2 bases, the J end lost 5 bases, and 4 bases lay between the germline ends. The CDR3 sequence is 11 residues long. The germline V gene has CDR1 MNHNY and CDR2 SVGAGI (reference sequence). DNA for the CDR3: TGTGCCAGCAGTTACCCGGACGAGCAGTACTTC. As protein: CASSYPDEQYF.

This clonotype was detected a few times. A much larger clonotype is one base distant, so this may be a read error. This chain uses TRBV13 with TRBJ2-7, with unresolved D. CDR3 length: 13 residues. The germline gives CDR1 PRHDT, CDR2 FYEKMQ (reference sequence). The CDR3 is CASSRGVTYEQHF. The DNA for the CDR3 is TGTGCCAGCAGCCGAGGAGTTACCTACGAGCAGCACTTC.

Ten or more counts support this clonotype. The rearrangement uses TRBV12-3 or TRBV12-4 and TRBJ1-2, with a possible D match to TRBD1 (5 bases). The V and J ends lost 7 bases and 5 bases respectively, with 20 bases between them. The CDR3 totals 15 residues. The CDR3 reads CASTPGEGSFYGYTF. The CDR3 coding sequence is TGTGCCAGCACCCCCGGGGAGGGGTCATTTTATGGCTACACCTTC.

This clonotype has a count of ten or more. The chain joins TRBV7-2 to TRBJ1-2; 7 bases match TRBD1. After removal of 1 base from V and 2 bases from J, the junction contained 13 bases not matched to a gene. CDR3 length: 18 amino acids. The germline CDR1 and CDR2 sequences are SGHTA and FQGNSA. The CDR3 reads CASSLDRGQRSLNYGYTF. The CDR3 bases are TGTGCCAGCAGCTTAGACAGGGGCCAACGATCTCTAAACTATGGCTACACCTTC.

This clonotype was counted many times. This rearrangement joins TRBV5-1 to TRBJ1-1; unclear D gene. Germline V CDR1 and CDR2: SGHRS, YFSETQ. This CDR3 is 12 amino acids long. V lost 1 base, J lost 7 bases, and 8 bases lay in between. The CDR3 nucleotides are TGCGCCAGCAGCTTGTTCTCGGGTGAAGCTTTCTTT. This encodes CASSLFSGEAFF. Full variable domain (remainder filled in from reference TRBV5-1 and TRBJ1-1): KAGVTQTPRYLIKTRGQQVTLSCSPISGHRSVSWYQQTPGQGLQFLFEYFSETQRNKGNFPGRFSGRQFSNSRSEMNVSTLELGDSALYLCASSLFSGEAFFGQGTRLTVV.

This clonotype was observed at least ten times. This chain connects TRBV7-9 to TRBJ2-2; maybe TRBD1 (5 bases). The CDR3 contains 14 residues. Trimming took 1 base from V and 6 from J, leaving 9 bases between them. Germline lookup yields CDR1 SEHNR and CDR2 FQNEAQ (reference sequence). The CDR3 spells CASSLGVTAGELFF. The CDR3 DNA sequence: TGTGCCAGCAGCTTAGGCGTGACAGCCGGGGAGCTGTTTTTT.

The J gene is TRBJ1-3, the V gene TRBV7-9; 7 positions agree with TRBD1. V lost 4 bases to trimming and J lost 4 bases; unmatched junction nucleotides: 7. Germline V gene lookup returns CDR1 SEHNR and CDR2 FQNEAQ (reference sequence). This CDR3 has 15 amino acids. The CDR3 sequence is CASSSITGAGNTIYF. CDR3 bases: TGTGCCAGCAGCTCGATCACAGGGGCCGGAAACACCATATATTTT.

DNA of the CDR3: TGCAGCGTTGATGGGATCCGGGGTACCTACGAGCAGTACTTC. It codes for CSVDGIRGTYEQYF. The chain combines TRBV29-1 with TRBJ2-7; D is perhaps TRBD2 (5 bases). V gave up 3 bases and J gave up 2 bases, with 14 bases separating them. Germline-derived CDR1 and CDR2 are SQVTM and ANQGSEA. CDR3 length equals 14 residues.

In its sample, this clonotype was seen many times. Written as DNA, the CDR3 is TGTGCCAGCAGCTTCTCCCGGGACAATAGGGACTATGGCTACACCTTC. Encoded protein: CASSFSRDNRDYGYTF. The genes are TRBV7-8 and TRBJ1-2; D perhaps matches TRBD1 (6 bases). Deletions cut 3 bases from V and 3 bases from J, with 17 bases between. The germline V gene has CDR1 SGHVS and CDR2 FQNEAQ. This CDR3 region has 16 residues.

The chain recombines TRBV4-1 with TRBJ1-2; 7 positions match TRBD1. The germline V gene encodes CDR1 MGHRA and CDR2 YSYEKL. With 3 bases clipped from V and 2 bases from J, the junction kept 9 bases outside the gene matches. This CDR3 contains 16 residues. CDR3 region: CASSHSRQGHNYGYTF. The DNA for the CDR3 is TGCGCCAGCAGCCACTCACGACAGGGACACAACTATGGCTACACCTTC.

This clonotype was recorded at least ten times. The rearrangement uses TRBV20-1 and TRBJ2-7; maybe TRBD1 (6 bases). In germline, CDR1 is DFQATT, CDR2 SNEGSKA (reference sequence). The CDR3 consists of 15 residues. V gave up 0 bases and J gave up 6 bases, with 18 bases separating them. Here the CDR3 reads CSARDLKAGDAEQYF. CDR3 DNA sequence: TGCAGTGCTAGAGATCTGAAGGCAGGGGACGCCGAGCAGTACTTC.

This clonotype was found many times. This chain connects TRBV6-1 to TRBJ1-3, with TRBD1 matching 10 bases. Germline trimming cut 6 bases from V and 8 bases from J; bases unmatched to any gene: 7. CDR1 MNHNS and CDR2 SASEGT come from the germline V gene. This CDR3 comprises 14 residues. The CDR3 DNA is TGTGCCAGCAGCACGGGACAGGGGAAAGACACCATATATTTT. Residues: CASSTGQGKDTIYF.

Many counts were recorded for this clonotype. The CDR3, as DNA: TGCGCCAGCAGAGGTTACCAGGGGCGCAATGAGCAGTTCTTC. Its protein product is CASRGYQGRNEQFF. The J gene is TRBJ2-1, the V gene TRBV5-1; perhaps TRBD1 as D (6 bases). Germline values: CDR1 SGHRS, CDR2 YFSETQ. The CDR3 extends over 14 amino acids. V gave up 5 bases and J gave up 6 bases, with 15 bases separating them.

This clonotype was counted many times. The V and J genes are TRBV6-1 and TRBJ2-3; TRBD1 might be the D (5 bases). The CDR3 has 13 amino acids. Germline CDR1 MNHNS, CDR2 SASEGT. V gave up 6 bases and J gave up 2 bases, with 9 bases separating them. The CDR3, as DNA: TGTGCCAGCAGACCCGGACACACAGATACGCAGTATTTT. Its protein is CASRPGHTDTQYF.

This clonotype was detected many times. The chain has TRBV9 and TRBJ2-7; no firm D call. Looked up from germline, CDR1 is SGDLS and CDR2 is YYNGEE. CDR3 size: 13 residues. Between the trimmed V and J ends, which lost 4 bases and 2 bases, there was a span of 10 bases. CDR3 in amino acids: CASSTHITYEQYF. The CDR3 DNA follows: TGTGCCAGCAGCACTCACATAACCTACGAGCAGTACTTC.

V and J are TRBV2 and TRBJ2-1, with 11 bases lining up with TRBD2. The CDR3 loop spans 18 amino acids. V trimming: 4 bases; J trimming: 6 bases; junction bases outside the gene matches: 14. Germline-derived CDR1 and CDR2 are SNHLY and FYNNEI. Written as DNA, the CDR3 is TGTGCCAGCAGTGTAGGCAGGTTCACTAGCGGGAGAGGCAATGAGCAGTTCTTC. Its translation is CASSVGRFTSGRGNEQFF.

At least ten counts were recorded for this clonotype. This chain joins TRBV20-1 and TRBJ1-1; D gene uncertain. This CDR3 has 14 amino acids. Per the germline V gene, CDR1 is DFQATT and CDR2 is SNEGSKA (reference sequence). V gave up 2 bases and J gave up 3 bases, with 13 bases separating them. The CDR3 DNA reads TGCAGTGCTAGACCCGGGGAAAGGTACACTGAAGCTTTCTTT. It codes for CSARPGERYTEAFF.

This clonotype showed up many times. The chain employs TRBV6-4 and TRBJ1-5; 7 bases map to TRBD1. This CDR3 region has 14 residues. Germline lookup yields CDR1 MRHNA and CDR2 SNTAGT. Trimming at V came to 2 bases and at J to 4 bases, leaving 2 bases not matched to a gene. The CDR3 loop reads CASSDRGPNQPQHF. DNA for the CDR3: TGTGCCAGCAGTGACAGGGGGCCGAATCAGCCCCAGCATTTT.

In this sample, this clonotype turned up many times. The chain employs TRBV12-3 or TRBV12-4 and TRBJ1-1; TRBD1 matches at 9 bases. The length of the CDR3 is 14 residues. V lost 3 bases, J lost 4 bases, and 3 bases stayed unmatched. The DNA for the CDR3 is TGTGCCAGCAGTTTCTTGACAGGGGGCACTGAAGCTTTCTTT. Translated: CASSFLTGGTEAFF.

This clonotype was detected ten times or more. This rearrangement joins TRBV2 to TRBJ2-5; D is uncertain. The length of the CDR3 is 11 residues. Germline V lookup: CDR1 SNHLY, CDR2 FYNNEI. V gave up 7 bases and J gave up 5 bases, with 8 bases separating them. The CDR3 bases are TGTGCCAGCAAGGTACTGGAGACCCAGTACTTC. Protein product: CASKVLETQYF.